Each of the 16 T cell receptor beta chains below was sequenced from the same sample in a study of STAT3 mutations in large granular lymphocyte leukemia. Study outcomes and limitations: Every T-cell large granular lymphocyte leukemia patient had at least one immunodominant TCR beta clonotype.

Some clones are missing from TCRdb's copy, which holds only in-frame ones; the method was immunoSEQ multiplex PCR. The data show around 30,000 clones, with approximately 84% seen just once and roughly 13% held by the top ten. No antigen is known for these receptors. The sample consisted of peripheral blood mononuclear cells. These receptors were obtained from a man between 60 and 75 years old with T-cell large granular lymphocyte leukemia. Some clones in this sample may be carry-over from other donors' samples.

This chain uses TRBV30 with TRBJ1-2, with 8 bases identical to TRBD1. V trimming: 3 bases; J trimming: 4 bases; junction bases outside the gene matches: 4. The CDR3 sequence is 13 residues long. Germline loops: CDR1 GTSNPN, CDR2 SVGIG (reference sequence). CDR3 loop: CAWSDTGGYGYTF. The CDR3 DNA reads TGTGCCTGGAGCGATACAGGGGGCTATGGCTACACCTTC.

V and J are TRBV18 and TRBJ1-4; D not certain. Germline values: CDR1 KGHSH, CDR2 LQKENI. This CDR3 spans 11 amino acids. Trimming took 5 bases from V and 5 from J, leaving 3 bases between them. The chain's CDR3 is CASSGNEKLFF. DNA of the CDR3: TGTGCCAGCTCAGGGAATGAAAAACTGTTTTTT.

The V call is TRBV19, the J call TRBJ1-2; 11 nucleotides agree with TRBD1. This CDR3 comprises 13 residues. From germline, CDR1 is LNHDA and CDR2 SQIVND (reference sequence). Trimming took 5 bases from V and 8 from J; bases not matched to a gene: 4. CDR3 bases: TGTGCCAGTAGTTCTTGGGACAGGGGGGGCTACACCTTC. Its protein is CASSSWDRGGYTF. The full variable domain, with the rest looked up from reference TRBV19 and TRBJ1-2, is DGGITQSPKYLFRKEGQNVTLSCEQNLNHDAMYWYRQDPGQGLRLIYYSQIVNDFQKGDIAEGYSVSREKKESFPLTVTSAQKNPTAFYLCASSSWDRGGYTFGSGTRLTVV.

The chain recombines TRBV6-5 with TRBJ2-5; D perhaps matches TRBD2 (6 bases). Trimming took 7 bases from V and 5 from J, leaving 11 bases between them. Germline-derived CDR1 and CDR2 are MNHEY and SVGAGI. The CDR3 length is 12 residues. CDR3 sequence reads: CASTRRVETQYF. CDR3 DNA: TGTGCCAGCACCCGGAGGGTTGAGACCCAGTACTTC.

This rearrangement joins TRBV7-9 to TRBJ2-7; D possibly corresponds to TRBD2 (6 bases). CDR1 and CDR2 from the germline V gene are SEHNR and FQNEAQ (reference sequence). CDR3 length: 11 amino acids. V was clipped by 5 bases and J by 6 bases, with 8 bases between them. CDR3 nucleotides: TGTGCCAGCAGCCCGACTAGCGAGCAGTACTTC. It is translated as CASSPTSEQYF. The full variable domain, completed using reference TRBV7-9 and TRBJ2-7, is DTGVSQNPRHKITKRGQNVTFRCDPISEHNRLYWYRQTLGQGPEFLTYFQNEAQLEKSRLLSDRFSAERPKGSFSTLEIQRTEQGDSAMYLCASSPTSEQYFGPGTRLTVT.

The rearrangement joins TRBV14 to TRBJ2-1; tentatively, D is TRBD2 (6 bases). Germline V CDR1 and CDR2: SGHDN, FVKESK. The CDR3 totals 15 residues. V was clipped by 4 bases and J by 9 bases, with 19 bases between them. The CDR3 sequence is CASSLRIGGLGEQFF. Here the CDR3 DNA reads TGTGCCAGCAGCCTCCGCATTGGAGGGCTGGGTGAGCAGTTCTTC.

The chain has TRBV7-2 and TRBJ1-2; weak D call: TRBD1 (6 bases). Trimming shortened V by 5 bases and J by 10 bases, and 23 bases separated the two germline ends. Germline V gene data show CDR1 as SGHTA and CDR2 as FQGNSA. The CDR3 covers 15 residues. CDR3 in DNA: TGTGCCAGCAGCGAAACCGGGACACCGATATTCGACTACACCTTC. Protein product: CASSETGTPIFDYTF.

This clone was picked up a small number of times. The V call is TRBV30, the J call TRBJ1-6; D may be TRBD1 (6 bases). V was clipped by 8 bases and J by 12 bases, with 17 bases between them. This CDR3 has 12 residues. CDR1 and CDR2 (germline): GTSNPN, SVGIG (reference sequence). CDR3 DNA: TGTGCCAGAAACAGGGCGGAGGGACCCCTCCACTTT. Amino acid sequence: CARNRAEGPLHF.

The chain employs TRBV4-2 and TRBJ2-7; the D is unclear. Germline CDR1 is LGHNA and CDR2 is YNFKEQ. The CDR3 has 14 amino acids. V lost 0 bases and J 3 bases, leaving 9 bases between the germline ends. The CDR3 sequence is CASSQDDFSYEQYF. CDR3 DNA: TGTGCCAGCAGCCAAGATGACTTTAGCTACGAGCAGTACTTC.

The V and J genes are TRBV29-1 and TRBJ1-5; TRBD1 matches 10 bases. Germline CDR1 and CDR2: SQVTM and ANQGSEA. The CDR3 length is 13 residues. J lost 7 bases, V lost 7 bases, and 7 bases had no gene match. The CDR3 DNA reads TGCAGCGCCGGGGACAGGGGAAACCAGCCCCAGCATTTT. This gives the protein CSAGDRGNQPQHF.

CDR3 in DNA: TGCGCCAGCAGCTTGGAAGTGAGTGCGTTTAGGGGGCCCGGGGAGCAGTACTTC. Residues: CASSLEVSAFRGPGEQYF. The chain employs TRBV5-1 and TRBJ2-7; TRBD1 matches at 7 bases. Germline assignment: CDR1 SGHRS and CDR2 YFSETQ. The CDR3 is 18 residues long. The junction had 19 bases not matched to a gene; V was cut back by 0 bases and J by 7 bases.

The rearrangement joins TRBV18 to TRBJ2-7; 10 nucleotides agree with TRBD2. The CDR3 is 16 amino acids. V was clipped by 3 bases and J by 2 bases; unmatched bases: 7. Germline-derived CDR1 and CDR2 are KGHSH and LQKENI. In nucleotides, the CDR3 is TGTGCCAGCTCACCCCTGGGGAGCGGGAGGGCCTACGAGCAGTACTTC. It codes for CASSPLGSGRAYEQYF.

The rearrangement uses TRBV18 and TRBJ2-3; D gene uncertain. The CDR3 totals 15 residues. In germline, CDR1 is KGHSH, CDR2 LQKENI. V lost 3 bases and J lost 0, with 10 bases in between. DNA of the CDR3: TGTGCCAGCTCACCTCAGGAAGGGAGCACAGATACGCAGTATTTT. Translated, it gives CASSPQEGSTDTQYF.

The CDR3 nucleotides read TGTGCCAGCAGCTTGGTACAGGGGGCAGGAGATACGCAGTATTTT. It encodes CASSLVQGAGDTQYF. The chain couples TRBV5-4 to TRBJ2-3; 9 bases line up with TRBD1. Per germline, CDR1 SGHNT and CDR2 YYREEE (reference sequence). The CDR3 runs to 15 residues. V lost 0 bases and J lost 5; bases outside the gene matches: 4.

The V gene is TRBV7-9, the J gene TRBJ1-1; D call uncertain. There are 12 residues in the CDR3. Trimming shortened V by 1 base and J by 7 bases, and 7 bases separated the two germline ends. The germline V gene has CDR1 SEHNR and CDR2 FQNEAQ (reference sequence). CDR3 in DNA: TGTGCCAGCAGCTTAGGTAAGGGTGAAGCTTTCTTT. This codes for CASSLGKGEAFF. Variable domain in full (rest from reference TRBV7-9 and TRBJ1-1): DTGVSQNPRHKITKRGQNVTFRCDPISEHNRLYWYRQTLGQGPEFLTYFQNEAQLEKSRLLSDRFSAERPKGSFSTLEIQRTEQGDSAMYLCASSLGKGEAFFGQGTRLTVV.

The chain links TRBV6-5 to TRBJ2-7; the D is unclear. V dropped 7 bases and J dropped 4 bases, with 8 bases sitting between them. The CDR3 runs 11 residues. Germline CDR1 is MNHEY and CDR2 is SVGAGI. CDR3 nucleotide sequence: TGTGCCAGCATCCAAGGGTACGAGCAGTACTTC. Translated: CASIQGYEQYF.